These 20 T cell receptor beta chains originate from one sample sequenced in a study of T cell responses to AZD1222 COVID-19 vaccine. Assay: immunoSEQ multiplex PCR; the TCRdb copy retains only in-frame clones and omits some. Among roughly 200,000 clones listed, roughly 94% were seen once. Here the sequenced sample was peripheral blood, taken 28 days after the second dose of the MenACWY control vaccine. These receptors were obtained from an adult who received the MenACWY meningococcal vaccine as a control.

The genes are TRBV11-2 and TRBJ1-2; the D gene is possibly TRBD1 (6 bases). The V end lost 1 base, the J end lost 4 bases, and 13 bases lay between the germline ends. From germline, CDR1 is SGHAT and CDR2 FQNNGV. The CDR3 consists of 15 residues. CDR3 nucleotides: TGTGCCAGCAGCTTAGTTTTACAGGGAAGCTATGGCTACACCTTC. Its protein product is CASSLVLQGSYGYTF.

V gene TRBV7-3 combines with J gene TRBJ2-3, with D perhaps matching TRBD1 (5 bases). CDR1 and CDR2 from the germline V gene are SGHTA and FQGTGA. This CDR3 is 14 amino acids long. With 10 bases removed from V and 1 base from J, the gap between germline ends came to 15 bases. CDR3 sequence: CATSAGSRTDTQYF. CDR3 DNA: TGTGCCACCTCGGCAGGGTCGCGCACAGATACGCAGTATTTT.

V and J are TRBV7-2 and TRBJ1-3; D may be TRBD1 (5 bases). V dropped 4 bases and J dropped 4 bases, with 14 bases sitting between them. The CDR3 sequence is 15 residues long. Germline V CDR1 and CDR2: SGHTA, FQGNSA. The DNA of the CDR3 is TGTGCCAGCAGCTCGGGGGTTTTGGGGGGAAACACCATATATTTT. This gives the protein CASSSGVLGGNTIYF. The full variable domain, its missing parts supplied by reference TRBV7-2 and TRBJ1-3, is GAGVSQSPSNKVTEKGKDVELRCDPISGHTALYWYRQSLGQGLEFLIYFQGNSAPDKSGLPSDRFSAERTGGSVSTLTIQRTQQEDSAVYLCASSSGVLGGNTIYFGEGSWLTVV.

The gene calls are TRBV2 and TRBJ1-4, with 9 bases matching TRBD1. Germline V gives CDR1 SNHLY, CDR2 FYNNEI. The V segment lost 7 bases and the J segment 5 bases; nucleotides outside the gene matches: 8. The CDR3 sequence is 15 residues long. The CDR3 DNA is TGTGCCAGCAAGATACAGGGGGCGGGGAATGAAAAACTGTTTTTT. Translation gives CASKIQGAGNEKLFF.

V gene TRBV19 combines with J gene TRBJ2-2, with 10 bases fitting TRBD2. J lost 0 bases, V lost 3 bases, and 4 bases had no gene match. There are 17 residues in the CDR3. Germline lookup yields CDR1 LNHDA and CDR2 SQIVND (reference sequence). The CDR3 bases are TGTGCCAGTAGTATTTCAGCGGGAGGGCCGAACACCGGGGAGCTGTTTTTT. Its translation: CASSISAGGPNTGELFF.

The rearrangement links TRBV5-4 to TRBJ2-2, with 8 bases that match TRBD1. There are 14 residues in the CDR3. The germline gives CDR1 SGHNT, CDR2 YYREEE (reference sequence). Trimming at V came to 4 bases and at J to 6 bases, leaving 5 bases not matched to a gene. The CDR3 nucleotides are TGTGCCAGCAGCAATCAGGGGGCCGCCGGGGAGCTGTTTTTT. Translation gives CASSNQGAAGELFF. Together with reference TRBV5-4 and TRBJ2-2, the CDR3 gives the full variable domain: ETGVTQSPTHLIKTRGQQVTLRCSSQSGHNTVSWYQQALGQGPQFIFQYYREEENGRGNFPPRFSGLQFPNYSSELNVNALELDDSALYLCASSNQGAAGELFFGEGSRLTVL.

The chain is built from TRBV28 and TRBJ1-2, with TRBD1 as a possible D gene (6 bases). From germline, CDR1 is MDHEN and CDR2 SYDVKM. Trimming removed 6 bases from V and 3 bases from J, with 17 bases in between. This CDR3 comprises 15 residues. CDR3 sequence reads: CASRDGRGRDYGYTF. The CDR3 DNA is TGTGCCAGCAGGGACGGACGGGGGCGAGACTATGGCTACACCTTC.

J is TRBJ2-1 and V is TRBV6-1, with D perhaps assigned TRBD1 or TRBD2 (6 bases each). The V gene's germline CDR1 is MNHNS and CDR2 SASEGT. The V end lost 2 bases, the J end lost 9 bases, and 17 bases lay between the germline ends. The length of the CDR3 is 15 residues. CDR3 residues: CASSETGASRGEQFF. CDR3 nucleotides: TGTGCCAGCAGTGAAACGGGGGCGAGTAGGGGTGAGCAGTTCTTC.

This chain connects TRBV11-2 to TRBJ2-2; a possible D gene is TRBD1 (5 bases). Looked up from germline, CDR1 is SGHAT and CDR2 is FQNNGV. This CDR3 spans 16 amino acids. Trimming cost V 5 bases and J 4 bases, with 17 bases left between them. CDR3 residues: CASSRNRFAATGELFF. CDR3 nucleotides: TGTGCCAGCAGCCGTAACAGGTTCGCAGCCACCGGGGAGCTGTTTTTT.

A note on this clone: Germline and junction disagree at one end, which may indicate a read error. This chain joins TRBV7-9 and TRBJ1-2; D is undetermined. The CDR3 is 12 residues long. Germline lookup yields CDR1 SEHNR and CDR2 FQNEAQ (reference sequence). CDR3 residues: CASSPSTPEIPF. The CDR3 DNA reads as TGTGCCAGCAGCCCCTCGACCCCAGAGATCCCCTTC.

This sequence joins TRBV7-9 and TRBJ1-3; 7 bases are a match to TRBD1. This CDR3 has 13 amino acids. Looked up from germline, CDR1 is SEHNR and CDR2 is FQNEAQ (reference sequence). CDR3 amino acids: CAWRGRFGNTIYF. CDR3 DNA sequence: TGTGCTTGGAGGGGGCGTTTTGGAAACACCATATATTTT.

J is TRBJ1-5 and V is TRBV15; D ambiguous. V shed 1 base and J shed 7 bases, with 11 bases lying between them. This CDR3 contains 14 residues. Looked up from germline, CDR1 is LNHNV and CDR2 is YYDKDF (reference sequence). Written as DNA, the CDR3 is TGTGCCACCAGCAGAGTGGCGGGAGGACAGCCCCAGCATTTT. Protein sequence: CATSRVAGGQPQHF.

The chain uses TRBV14 and TRBJ1-1, with a tentative D call TRBD1 (6 bases). The CDR3 contains 16 residues. The V end was cut by 5 bases, the J end by 0 bases, with 16 bases between. Germline V gives CDR1 SGHDN, CDR2 FVKESK. For the CDR3, the DNA is TGTGCCAGCAGCTCAGGGGCAGGGTGGGTGAACACTGAAGCTTTCTTT. This encodes CASSSGAGWVNTEAFF.

The chain links TRBV28 to TRBJ1-1; tentatively, D is TRBD1 (5 bases). The V end was cut by 1 base, the J end by 7 bases, with 7 bases between. The germline CDR1 and CDR2 sequences are MDHEN and SYDVKM. The length of the CDR3 is 12 residues. CDR3 nucleotides: TGTGCCAGCAGTTTATTGCAGGGTGAAGCTTTCTTT. It is translated as CASSLLQGEAFF.

V usage is TRBV2 and J usage is TRBJ2-1; a weak D match, TRBD1 (6 bases). The V gene's germline CDR1 is SNHLY and CDR2 FYNNEI. This CDR3 comprises 14 residues. V shed 8 bases and J shed 1 base, with 12 bases lying between them. For the CDR3, the DNA is TGTGCCAGCGGGGGACATATTTCCTACAATGAGCAGTTCTTC. Its protein product is CASGGHISYNEQFF.

The chain has TRBV11-1 and TRBJ1-2; D gene uncertain. V lost 2 bases to trimming and J lost 5 bases, with 12 bases between them. This CDR3 contains 14 residues. Germline loops: CDR1 SGHAT, CDR2 FQDESV (reference sequence). Here the CDR3 reads CASSLPNSPYGYTF. In DNA, the CDR3 is TGTGCCAGCAGCTTACCCAATTCGCCGTATGGCTACACCTTC.

This chain joins TRBV18 and TRBJ2-7; weak D call: TRBD1 (6 bases). The CDR3 length is 13 residues. Trimming removed 4 bases at V and 9 bases at J, with 16 bases between. Germline CDR1 and CDR2: KGHSH and LQKENI. The CDR3 is CASSLEQGAGQYF. The CDR3 DNA follows: TGTGCCAGCTCACTCGAACAGGGAGCCGGGCAGTACTTC.

The J gene is TRBJ1-2, the V gene TRBV4-1, with TRBD1 matching 7 bases. From germline, CDR1 is MGHRA and CDR2 YSYEKL. V lost 1 base and J lost 2; bases outside the gene matches: 4. The CDR3 is made up of 15 amino acids. CDR3 sequence: CASSQGARGNYGYTF. In DNA form, the CDR3 reads TGCGCCAGCAGCCAAGGGGCCAGGGGGAACTATGGCTACACCTTC.

J is TRBJ1-1 and V is TRBV5-1; 9 bases are shared with TRBD1. This CDR3 region has 14 residues. CDR1 is SGHRS, CDR2 YFSETQ, per germline. The V and J ends lost 3 bases and 7 bases, in that order; junction bases with no gene match: 7. The CDR3 loop reads CASSWGGQGIEAFF. Here the CDR3 DNA reads TGCGCCAGCAGCTGGGGAGGACAGGGGATTGAAGCTTTCTTT. Using reference TRBV5-1 and TRBJ1-1 for the parts outside the CDR3, the full variable domain is KAGVTQTPRYLIKTRGQQVTLSCSPISGHRSVSWYQQTPGQGLQFLFEYFSETQRNKGNFPGRFSGRQFSNSRSEMNVSTLELGDSALYLCASSWGGQGIEAFFGQGTRLTVV.

V is TRBV5-6 and J is TRBJ1-1, with D hard to call. V gave up 0 bases and J gave up 5 bases, with 11 bases separating them. Germline loops: CDR1 SGHDT, CDR2 YYEEEE. The CDR3 has 14 residues. The CDR3 DNA follows: TGTGCCAGCAGCTTGGAAGCGGCAGCAACTGAAGCTTTCTTT. This gives the protein CASSLEAAATEAFF. The full variable domain, completed using reference TRBV5-6 and TRBJ1-1, is DAGVTQSPTHLIKTRGQQVTLRCSPKSGHDTVSWYQQALGQGPQFIFQYYEEEERQRGNFPDRFSGHQFPNYSSELNVNALLLGDSALYLCASSLEAAATEAFFGQGTRLTVV.